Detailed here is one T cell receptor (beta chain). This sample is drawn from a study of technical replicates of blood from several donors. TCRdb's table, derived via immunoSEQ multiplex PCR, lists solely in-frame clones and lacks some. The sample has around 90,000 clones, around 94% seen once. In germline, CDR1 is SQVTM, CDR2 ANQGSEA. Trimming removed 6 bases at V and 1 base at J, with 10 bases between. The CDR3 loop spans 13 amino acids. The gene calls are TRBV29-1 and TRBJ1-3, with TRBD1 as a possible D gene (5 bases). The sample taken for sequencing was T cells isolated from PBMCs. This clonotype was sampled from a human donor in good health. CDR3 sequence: CSVATVSGNTIYF. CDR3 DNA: TGCAGCGTCGCGACAGTGTCTGGAAACACCATATATTTT.